Below, 21 T cell receptor beta chains from the same sample are listed, as sequenced in a study of beta chain features in type 1 diabetes. Study conclusions and caveats: Type 1 diabetes patients had TCRB CDR3s that were shorter (moderately but significantly so) in all four CD4+ subsets.

Reverse transcribing all isolated RNA meant expressed TCRB transcripts were sequenced. The assay was immunoSEQ multiplex PCR, and TCRdb's table has in-frame clones only and misses some. The sample holds fewer than 16,000 clones, 76% seen once. No antigen is known for these receptors. Sample: stem cell memory CD4+ T cells from blood. The receptors originated from a woman aged 18-35 years with type 1 diabetes.

The chain has TRBV11-3 and TRBJ2-5, with TRBD1 identical over 7 bases. The better agreement between TRBJ2-7 and the DNA end casts doubt on the J call. CDR1 and CDR2 from the germline V gene are SGHNT and YENEEA. The CDR3 extends over 14 amino acids. Here the CDR3 DNA reads TGTGCCAGCAGCCCAGGGACAGATTCCTACGAGCAGTACTTC. Amino acids: CASSPGTDSYEQYF.

J is TRBJ2-1 and V is TRBV10-3, with D hard to call. V lost 3 bases and J 0 bases, leaving 9 bases between the germline ends. Germline CDR1 is ENHRY and CDR2 is SYGVKD. This CDR3 is 15 amino acids long. CDR3 sequence reads: CAISEAQSSYNEQFF. In DNA form, the CDR3 reads TGTGCCATCAGTGAAGCGCAGAGCTCCTACAATGAGCAGTTCTTC.

The CDR3 protein is CASSFGAQGYEQYV. The CDR3 DNA is TGTGCCAGCAGCTTCGGGGCGCAGGGGTACGAGCAGTACGTC. The chain links TRBV7-9 to TRBJ2-7; maybe TRBD1 (6 bases). Trimming shortened V by 3 bases and J by 4 bases, and 13 bases separated the two germline ends. Germline assignment: CDR1 SEHNR and CDR2 FQNEAQ (reference sequence). The CDR3 has 14 residues.

The chain has TRBV5-1 and TRBJ2-5, with a tentative D call TRBD2 (6 bases). V was pared by 2 bases and J by 6 bases, with 23 bases between. CDR1 and CDR2 from the germline V gene are SGHRS and YFSETQ. This CDR3 has 17 residues. The CDR3 here is CASSLLIGDPGRKTQYF. The CDR3 nucleotides read TGCGCCAGCAGCTTACTTATCGGGGACCCTGGGAGGAAGACCCAGTACTTC.

The chain has TRBV6-6 and TRBJ2-7; D remains ambiguous. This CDR3 spans 12 amino acids. Trimming stripped 4 bases from V and 1 base from J, with 5 bases between. Germline-derived CDR1 and CDR2 are MNHNY and SVGAGI (reference sequence). The CDR3 spells CASSSTSYEQYF. The CDR3, as DNA: TGTGCCAGCAGTTCGACTTCCTACGAGCAGTACTTC.

CDR3 protein: CASSRDRISTDTQYF. Here the CDR3 DNA reads TGTGCCAGCAGCCGGGACAGGATTAGCACAGATACGCAGTATTTT. The J gene is TRBJ2-3, the V gene TRBV11-1, with TRBD1 identical over 8 bases. This CDR3 is 15 amino acids long. The ends lost 5 bases at V and 0 bases at J; junction bases unmatched: 4. The germline V gene encodes CDR1 SGHAT and CDR2 FQDESV (reference sequence).

This clone occurred once. V and J are TRBV7-2 and TRBJ2-1; TRBD1 matches at 10 bases. CDR3 length: 17 amino acids. Trimming removed 4 bases from V and 2 bases from J; junction bases left unmatched: 8. Per germline, CDR1 SGHTA and CDR2 FQGNSA. For the CDR3, the DNA is TGTGCCAGCAGCTGGGCGACAGGGGGCAACACCTACAATGAGCAGTTCTTC. Protein product: CASSWATGGNTYNEQFF.

This clone was picked up a small number of times. The gene calls are TRBV7-2 and TRBJ2-1; 13 bases align to TRBD2. The germline V gene has CDR1 SGHTA and CDR2 FQGNSA. The CDR3 has 16 residues. After removal of 6 bases from V and 9 bases from J, the junction contained 11 bases not matched to a gene. In DNA form, the CDR3 reads TGTGCCAGCAGACCCCCCGGGACTAGCGGGGTGGGTGAGCAGTTCTTC. It encodes CASRPPGTSGVGEQFF.

V and J are TRBV6-1 and TRBJ1-2; D is uncertain. Trimming took 6 bases from V and 4 from J, leaving 12 bases between them. The CDR3 spans 13 residues. CDR1 MNHNS and CDR2 SASEGT come from the germline V gene. Here the CDR3 reads CASSLWQIYGYTF. CDR3 DNA sequence: TGTGCCAGCAGCCTCTGGCAGATCTATGGCTACACCTTC.

The chain employs TRBV4-1 and TRBJ2-4; TRBD2 is a possible D gene (6 bases). The CDR3 runs to 16 residues. The germline V gene encodes CDR1 MGHRA and CDR2 YSYEKL. Trimming pared 1 base from V and 2 bases from J, leaving 12 bases between. The CDR3 DNA follows: TGCGCCAGCAGCCAAGTGGTCCGGGGGTCCAAAAACATTCAGTACTTC. This gives the protein CASSQVVRGSKNIQYF.

The DNA for the CDR3 is TGCGCCAGCAGCTTGTTGGGGGGGAGCAATCAGCCCCAGCATTTT. The encoded protein is CASSLLGGSNQPQHF. The chain uses TRBV5-1 and TRBJ1-5, with D maybe TRBD1 (5 bases). V lost 1 base, J lost 1 base, and 9 bases lay in between. There are 15 residues in the CDR3. Germline V gives CDR1 SGHRS, CDR2 YFSETQ.

The chain has TRBV6-5 and TRBJ2-2; TRBD1 matches 7 bases. The trim removed 4 bases at V and 6 bases at J, leaving 5 bases unmatched. CDR1 and CDR2 from the germline V gene are MNHEY and SVGAGI. This CDR3 spans 14 amino acids. The CDR3 sequence is CASSWRGGPGELFF. CDR3 coding DNA: TGTGCCAGCAGTTGGCGAGGGGGCCCCGGGGAGCTGTTTTTT.

This rearrangement joins TRBV5-4 to TRBJ2-4, with 13 bases aligning to TRBD2. CDR1 and CDR2 (germline): SGHNT, YYREEE (reference sequence). This CDR3 is built from 15 residues. Unmatched junction bases numbered 3, after V lost 1 base and J lost 8 bases. CDR3 loop: CASSLSLAGGDIQYF. For the CDR3, the DNA is TGTGCCAGCAGCTTGTCACTAGCGGGGGGGGACATTCAGTACTTC.

J is TRBJ2-5 and V is TRBV27, with 8 bases lining up with TRBD2. The CDR3 runs to 17 residues. Germline loops: CDR1 MNHEY, CDR2 SMNVEV (reference sequence). With V trimmed by 4 bases and J by 7 bases, 17 bases remained unmatched. Written as DNA, the CDR3 is TGTGCCAGCAGTTCCGGGGGGGGGTGGATCTCCTCGGCGACCCAGTACTTC. This codes for CASSSGGGWISSATQYF.

This chain uses TRBV14 with TRBJ2-3; TRBD2 might be the D (6 bases). The CDR3 is made up of 16 amino acids. Trimming stripped 0 bases from V and 1 base from J, with 11 bases between. Germline-derived CDR1 and CDR2 are SGHDN and FVKESK. CDR3: CASSQELGGGTDTQYF. The CDR3 DNA is TGTGCCAGCAGCCAAGAGTTGGGCGGGGGCACAGATACGCAGTATTTT.

V gene TRBV27 combines with J gene TRBJ1-1; 9 bases fit TRBD1. V lost 5 bases to trimming and J lost 3 bases; unmatched junction nucleotides: 7. The CDR3 runs to 15 residues. Germline V gene data show CDR1 as MNHEY and CDR2 as SMNVEV (reference sequence). CDR3 bases: TGTGCCAGCAGTCCACGGGGGACAGGGTACACTGAAGCTTTCTTT. The encoded protein is CASSPRGTGYTEAFF.

This clone was detected a few times. The J gene is TRBJ2-2, the V gene TRBV2; TRBD2 matches at 8 bases. The CDR3 has 15 amino acids. J lost 6 bases, V lost 2 bases, and 5 bases had no gene match. Germline CDR1 and CDR2: SNHLY and FYNNEI. The CDR3 nucleotides read TGTGCCAGCAGTGAATTGGGACTAGGTCCCGGGGAGCTGTTTTTT. This sequence encodes CASSELGLGPGELFF.

This clone was seen just once. The chain uses TRBV18 and TRBJ1-1, with D unclear. Deletions cut 11 bases from V and 1 base from J, with 17 bases between. Per the germline V gene, CDR1 is KGHSH and CDR2 is LQKENI. The CDR3 has 14 residues. CDR3 amino acids: CAGAVRESNTEAFF. The CDR3 coding sequence is TGTGCCGGAGCGGTGCGGGAATCGAACACTGAAGCTTTCTTT.

The rearrangement links TRBV7-9 to TRBJ1-1; 12 nucleotides line up with TRBD1. The germline V gene encodes CDR1 SEHNR and CDR2 FQNEAQ (reference sequence). Trimming removed 5 bases from V and 7 bases from J; junction bases left unmatched: 11. The CDR3 runs 16 residues. The CDR3 nucleotides are TGTGCCAGCAGCGCGGGACAGGGGGCTTGGGGGGGTGAAGCTTTCTTT. It codes for CASSAGQGAWGGEAFF.

This sequence joins TRBV14 and TRBJ2-1; 11 nucleotides agree with TRBD2. Trimming cost V 4 bases and J 10 bases; bases outside gene matches: 3. The germline gives CDR1 SGHDN, CDR2 FVKESK. There are 13 residues in the CDR3. CDR3 nucleotide sequence: TGTGCCAGCAGCCCTCGACTAGCGGGAGAGCAGTTCTTC. Protein sequence: CASSPRLAGEQFF. The entire variable domain, with the rest obtained from reference TRBV14 and TRBJ2-1, is as follows: EAGVTQFPSHSVIEKGQTVTLRCDPISGHDNLYWYRRVMGKEIKFLLHFVKESKQDESGMPNNRFLAERTGGTYSTLKVQPAELEDSGVYFCASSPRLAGEQFFGPGTRLTVL.

The rearrangement uses TRBV12-5 and TRBJ2-2; 7 positions match TRBD2. The CDR3 is 17 amino acids. After removal of 5 bases from V and 3 bases from J, the junction contained 12 bases not matched to a gene. Looked up from germline, CDR1 is LGHNT and CDR2 is FRNRAP. CDR3 in amino acids: CASGPRPNSGYTGELFF. Written as DNA, the CDR3 is TGTGCTAGTGGTCCCCGACCTAATAGCGGGTACACCGGGGAGCTGTTTTTT.